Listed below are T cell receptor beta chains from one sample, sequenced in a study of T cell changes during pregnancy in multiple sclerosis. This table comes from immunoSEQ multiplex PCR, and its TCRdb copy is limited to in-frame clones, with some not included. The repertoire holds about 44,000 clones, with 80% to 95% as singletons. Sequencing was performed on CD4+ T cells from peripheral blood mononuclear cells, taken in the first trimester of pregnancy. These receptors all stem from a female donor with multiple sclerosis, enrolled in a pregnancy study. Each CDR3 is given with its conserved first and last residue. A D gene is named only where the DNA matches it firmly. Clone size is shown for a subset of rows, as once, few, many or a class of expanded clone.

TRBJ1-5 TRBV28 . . TGTGCCAGCAGTAGAACAGGGAACTTTGGGCCCCAGCATTTT CASSRTGNFGPQHF
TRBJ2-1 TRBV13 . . TGTGCCAGCACCCCCGGGCAGGGAAGATACAATGAGCAGTTCTTC CASTPGQGRYNEQFF
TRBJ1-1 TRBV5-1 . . TGCGCCAGCAGCACCCCGACGGGGAACACTGAAGCTTTCTTT CASSTPTGNTEAFF
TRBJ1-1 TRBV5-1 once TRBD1 TGCGCCAGCAGCTCCAGGTTACAGGGGAGAGAGACTGAAGCTTTCTTT CASSSRLQGRETEAFF
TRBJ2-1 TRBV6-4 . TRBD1 TGTGCCAGCAGTGCCGCGGCAGGGGGCGAGCAGTTCTTC CASSAAAGGEQFF
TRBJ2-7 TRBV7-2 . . TGTGCCAGCAGCTTAGGCGTCGGGTTCTCCGAGCAGTACTTC CASSLGVGFSEQYF
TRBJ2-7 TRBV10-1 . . TGCGCCAGCAGTGAGGGCCTAGCGTCTGCCTACGAGCAGTACTTC CASSEGLASAYEQYF
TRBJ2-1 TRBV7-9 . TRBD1 TGTGCCAGCAGCTTGACAGGGGGAAATAATGAGCAGTTCTTC CASSLTGGNNEQFF
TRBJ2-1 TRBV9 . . TGTGCCAGCAGCGTAGGGCGGGGCGGGTTCAATGAGCAGTTCTTC CASSVGRGGFNEQFF
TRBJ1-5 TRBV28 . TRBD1 TGTGCCAGCAGTTACGGGACAGGGGTTCGGCAGCCCCAGCATTTT CASSYGTGVRQPQHF
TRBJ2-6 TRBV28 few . TGTGCCAGCAGTTTCGACAGCACCTCTGGGGCCAACGTCCTGACTTTC CASSFDSTSGANVLTF
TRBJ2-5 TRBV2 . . TGTGCCAGCAGTGTGGCCGGGGAGACCCAGTACTTC CASSVAGETQYF
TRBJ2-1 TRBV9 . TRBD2 TGTGCCAGCAGCACTAGCGGGAACTCCTACAATGAGCAGTTCTTC CASSTSGNSYNEQFF
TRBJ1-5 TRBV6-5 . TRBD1 TGTGCCAGCAGCCCTGACAGGGGGGAAGGACAGCCCCAGCATTTT CASSPDRGEGQPQHF
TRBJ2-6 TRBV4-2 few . TGTGCCAGCAGCCAAGATCTCTTGTCGGGGGCCAACGTCCTGACTTTC CASSQDLLSGANVLTF
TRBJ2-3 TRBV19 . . TGTGCCAGTAGTATTAGGCGGGGCGATACGCAGTATTTT CASSIRRGDTQYF
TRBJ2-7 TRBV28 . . TGTGCCAGCAGTCCTCAATACATACCAACCTACGAGCAGTACTTC CASSPQYIPTYEQYF
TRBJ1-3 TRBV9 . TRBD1 TGTGCCAGCAGCGTAACCCTGACAGGGAGGAAGGGAAACACCATATATTTT CASSVTLTGRKGNTIYF
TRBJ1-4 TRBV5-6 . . TGTGCCAGCAGCAAGCCGGGGGGCAGTGCGTCTGAAAAACTGTTTTTT CASSKPGGSASEKLFF
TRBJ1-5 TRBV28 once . TGTGCCAGCAGCCCCCGAGGACAGTCCAATCAGCCCCAGCATTTT CASSPRGQSNQPQHF
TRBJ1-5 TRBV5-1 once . TGCGCCAGCAGCTTGGCAGGGATCAGCAATCAGCCCCAGCATTTT CASSLAGISNQPQHF
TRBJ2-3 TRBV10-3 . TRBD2 TGTGCCATCAGTTTAGCGGGAGCGGAGGGTACGCAGTATTTT CAISLAGAEGTQYF
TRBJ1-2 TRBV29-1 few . TGCAGCGTTGCTGGGGGAGGTGGCTACACCTTC CSVAGGGGYTF